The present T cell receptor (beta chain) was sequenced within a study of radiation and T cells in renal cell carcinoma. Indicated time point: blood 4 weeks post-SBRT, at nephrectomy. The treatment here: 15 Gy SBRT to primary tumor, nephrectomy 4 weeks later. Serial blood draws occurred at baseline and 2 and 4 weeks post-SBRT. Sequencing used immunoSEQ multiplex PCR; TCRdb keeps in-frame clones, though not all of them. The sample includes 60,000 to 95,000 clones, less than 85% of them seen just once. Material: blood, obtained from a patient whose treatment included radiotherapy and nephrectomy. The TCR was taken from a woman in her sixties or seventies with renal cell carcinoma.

CDR3 nucleotides: TGTGCCAGTAGTAAGCGAGAGGGGCGGGCTAATGAAAAACTGTTTTTT. It specifies CASSKREGRANEKLFF. The chain joins TRBV19 to TRBJ1-4; D may be TRBD1 (5 bases). The germline CDR1 and CDR2 sequences are LNHDA and SQIVND (reference sequence). This CDR3 is built from 16 residues. V dropped 4 bases and J dropped 3 bases, with 15 bases sitting between them.